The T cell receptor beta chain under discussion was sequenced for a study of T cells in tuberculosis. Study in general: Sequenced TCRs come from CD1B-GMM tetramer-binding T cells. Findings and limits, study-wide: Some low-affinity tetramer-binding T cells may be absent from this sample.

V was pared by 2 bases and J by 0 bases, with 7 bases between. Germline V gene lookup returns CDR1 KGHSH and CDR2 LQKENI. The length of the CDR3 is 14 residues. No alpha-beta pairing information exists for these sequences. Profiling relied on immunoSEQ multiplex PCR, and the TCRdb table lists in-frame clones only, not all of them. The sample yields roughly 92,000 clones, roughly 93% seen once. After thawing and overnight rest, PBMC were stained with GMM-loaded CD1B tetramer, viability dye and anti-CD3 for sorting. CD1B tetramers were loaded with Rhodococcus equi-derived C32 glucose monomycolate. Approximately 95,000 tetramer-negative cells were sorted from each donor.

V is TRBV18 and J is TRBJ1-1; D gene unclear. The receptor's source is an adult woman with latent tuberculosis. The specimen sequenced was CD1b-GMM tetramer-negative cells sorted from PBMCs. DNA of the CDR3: TGTGCCAGCTCACCAAGAGTTATGAACACTGAAGCTTTCTTT. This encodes CASSPRVMNTEAFF.